Presented here are 4 T cell receptor beta chains from one specimen sequenced in a study of regulatory T cells in long-lasting Graves disease. TCR beta libraries were built with iRepertoire HTBI primers and Arm-PCR of CDR3 regions. TCRdb re-analysed the multiplex PCR reads in MiXCR, keeping a single row per CDR3 protein. The sample yields about 540,000 distinct CDR3 sequences, approximately 13% seen once. Noted time point: newly diagnosed GD, antithyroid drugs for less than 3 months. TCR sequences were obtained from RNA taken from PBMCs. These data were also reused for a study on T cells in Graves' hyperthyroidism and ophthalmopathy.

Specimen: peripheral blood mononuclear cells (PBMCs), collected at new diagnosis, from a patient treated with antithyroid drugs. The source of these receptors is a man between 25 and 39 years old with Graves disease.

This chain connects TRBV30 to TRBJ1-6; D gene uncertain. Germline CDR1 GTSNPN, CDR2 SVGIG (reference sequence). Trimming stripped 2 bases from V and 5 bases from J, with 7 bases between. This CDR3 is 13 amino acids long. The CDR3 spells CAWSLRNNSPLHF. Written as DNA, the CDR3 is TGTGCCTGGAGTCTCAGGAATAATTCACCCCTCCACTTT.

This clonotype has a handful of counts. V gene TRBV4-2 combines with J gene TRBJ2-7, with 7 bases lining up with TRBD2. CDR1 is LGHNA and CDR2 is YNFKEQ in the germline V gene. The CDR3 totals 15 residues. V was pared by 0 bases and J by 6 bases, with 8 bases of the junction left unmatched. The CDR3 loop reads CASSQEGGRAFEQYF. DNA of the CDR3: TGTGCCAGCAGCCAAGAAGGTGGGAGGGCCTTCGAGCAGTACTTC.

This clonotype showed up many times. The chain links TRBV5-1 to TRBJ2-1; 8 bases align to TRBD2. Trimming at V came to 2 bases and at J to 8 bases, leaving 3 bases not matched to a gene. The CDR3 spans 13 residues. The V gene's germline CDR1 is SGHRS and CDR2 YFSETQ. CDR3 residues: CASSFTGGHEQFF. In DNA, the CDR3 is TGCGCCAGCAGCTTCACGGGAGGGCATGAGCAGTTCTTC.

On this clonotype itself: A much more abundant neighbour one base away suggests this may be a read error. J is TRBJ2-7 and V is TRBV5-5, with a possible D match to TRBD2 (7 bases). Germline values: CDR1 SGHKS, CDR2 YYEKEE (reference sequence). V gave up 0 bases and J gave up 6 bases, with 16 bases separating them. The CDR3 has 15 residues. This chain's CDR3 is CASSLVGGRKVEQYF. For the CDR3, the DNA is TGTGCCAGCAGCTTGGTCGGGGGGCGTAAGGTCGAGCAGTACTTC.